This T cell receptor (beta chain) comes out of a study of shared clonotypes between healthy human individuals. Trimming cost V 4 bases and J 3 bases; bases outside gene matches: 12. The CDR3 has 17 amino acids. Germline V gives CDR1 MGHRA, CDR2 YSYEKL. On sorted subsets, replicate PCRs used approximately 190 ng DNA, or tens of thousands of T cell genomes. Assay used: immunoSEQ multiplex PCR; TCRdb lists only in-frame clones, some missing. The repertoire holds fewer than 800,000 clones, with just over 90% as singletons. Naive CD8 cells were CD45RO-negative, positively selected for CCR7, excluding terminally differentiated effector memory CD45RA+ cells.

The clonotype originates from a man aged 25-45 years in good health. Sample: naive CD8+ T cells sorted from blood. The chain links TRBV4-1 to TRBJ2-3; 8 bases are a match to TRBD2. The CDR3 DNA follows: TGCGCCAGCAGCCGGACCGTCAGCGGGAGTCAGACAGATACGCAGTATTTT. Protein: CASSRTVSGSQTDTQYF.